The 13 T cell receptor beta chains below were found in one sample sequenced in a study of T cells in tuberculosis. Some clones are missing from TCRdb's copy, which holds only in-frame ones; the method was immunoSEQ multiplex PCR. This sample has approximately 58,000 clones, with approximately 86% found just once. Cells were sorted from thawed PBMC rested overnight and stained with GMM-loaded CD1B tetramer, viability dye and anti-CD3. The CD1B tetramers carried C32 glucose monomycolate purified from Rhodococcus equi. The sample taken for sequencing was CD1b-GMM tetramer-negative cells sorted from PBMCs. These receptors were collected from an adult woman with latent tuberculosis.

V and J are TRBV29-1 and TRBJ1-1; 7 bases match TRBD1. The CDR3 length is 15 residues. V trimming: 1 base; J trimming: 7 bases; junction bases outside the gene matches: 12. The germline gives CDR1 SQVTM, CDR2 ANQGSEA. The CDR3 DNA reads as TGCAGCGTTGAAGTTTTGGGACAGAAGTCGTTTGAAGCTTTCTTT. It translates to CSVEVLGQKSFEAFF.

The rearrangement joins TRBV11-1 to TRBJ2-1; TRBD1 matches 10 bases. In germline, CDR1 is SGHAT, CDR2 FQDESV (reference sequence). This CDR3 contains 16 residues. V lost 2 bases to trimming and J lost 5 bases; unmatched junction nucleotides: 6. CDR3 bases: TGTGCCAGCAGCTTATCCCCGGGACAGGGGAACAATGAGCAGTTCTTC. Protein sequence: CASSLSPGQGNNEQFF.

This rearrangement joins TRBV19 to TRBJ2-1; the match to TRBD2 covers 9 bases. Germline CDR1 reads LNHDA; CDR2 reads SQIVND (reference sequence). V gave up 5 bases and J gave up 0 bases; unmatched junction bases: 2. This CDR3 is built from 15 residues. This CDR3 is CASSLAGSSYNEQFF. CDR3 DNA sequence: TGTGCCAGTAGTCTAGCGGGGTCCTCCTACAATGAGCAGTTCTTC.

This clone was detected only a few times. The chain recombines TRBV7-2 with TRBJ2-5; the match to TRBD2 covers 10 bases. CDR1 SGHTA and CDR2 FQGNSA come from the germline V gene. This CDR3 has 17 amino acids. J gave up 5 bases and V 4 bases, and 13 bases lay outside the gene matches. CDR3 sequence: CASSSPLGLAGGETQYF. DNA for the CDR3: TGTGCCAGCAGCTCTCCCCTGGGATTAGCGGGAGGTGAGACCCAGTACTTC.

This clone was observed a single time. The same CDR3 also results from other DNA sequences found in this sample. The rearrangement links TRBV18 to TRBJ1-1; D unclear. Germline V gives CDR1 KGHSH, CDR2 LQKENI. The length of the CDR3 is 13 residues. V was cut by 3 bases and J by 1 base, with 6 bases left in between. CDR3 sequence reads: CASSPRQNTEAFF. The DNA for the CDR3 is TGTGCCAGCTCACCTCGACAGAACACTGAAGCTTTCTTT.

The chain joins TRBV6-5 to TRBJ2-7, with 12 bases that match TRBD2. V dropped 6 bases and J dropped 5; count of bases not matched to a gene: 8. The CDR3 spans 15 residues. CDR1 is MNHEY, CDR2 SVGAGI, per germline. The CDR3 reads CASSRTTSGSNEQYF. The CDR3 bases are TGTGCCAGCAGCCGCACGACTAGCGGGAGCAACGAGCAGTACTTC.

The V gene is TRBV5-4, the J gene TRBJ1-2; no firm D call. In germline, CDR1 is SGHNT, CDR2 YYREEE (reference sequence). The CDR3 is 12 amino acids. With 2 bases removed from V and 8 bases from J, the gap between germline ends came to 10 bases. The CDR3 region has the DNA TGTGCCAGCAGCTTAGGCGGGTTAGGCTACACCTTC. The encoded protein is CASSLGGLGYTF.

The chain combines TRBV7-2 with TRBJ1-2; no reliable D call. Looked up from germline, CDR1 is SGHTA and CDR2 is FQGNSA. CDR3 length equals 18 residues. V lost 8 bases, J lost 3 bases, and 28 bases lay in between. In nucleotides, the CDR3 is TGTGCCAGCGCCCTCCCCGCGGGTGGGTACCGTCTATACTATGGCTACACCTTC. This gives the protein CASALPAGGYRLYYGYTF.

The chain combines TRBV19 with TRBJ2-7; D perhaps matches TRBD1 (7 bases). CDR3 length: 15 amino acids. V was pared by 4 bases and J by 3 bases, with 16 bases between. Germline assignment: CDR1 LNHDA and CDR2 SQIVND (reference sequence). CDR3 sequence (DNA): TGTGCCAGTAGTACAGGGGGGACGAGGAGCTACGAGCAGTACTTC. Amino acids: CASSTGGTRSYEQYF.

This chain links TRBV15 with TRBJ2-2, with TRBD1 matching over 7 bases. The CDR3 length is 12 residues. The germline V gene encodes CDR1 LNHNV and CDR2 YYDKDF (reference sequence). Trimming at V came to 6 bases and at J to 7 bases, leaving 2 bases not matched to a gene. The CDR3 region is CATSQGVGELFF. The CDR3 DNA follows: TGTGCCACCAGTCAGGGGGTCGGGGAGCTGTTTTTT.

This chain uses TRBV7-2 with TRBJ2-7; TRBD1 agrees at 8 bases. V dropped 6 bases and J dropped 2; count of bases not matched to a gene: 6. This CDR3 has 14 residues. The germline gives CDR1 SGHTA, CDR2 FQGNSA. The CDR3 here is CASRRQTGAYEQYF. CDR3 sequence (DNA): TGTGCCAGCAGACGTCAGACAGGGGCCTACGAGCAGTACTTC.

The chain carries TRBV19 and TRBJ2-7, with D perhaps matching TRBD2 (6 bases). The V and J ends lost 4 bases and 1 base respectively, with 14 bases between them. The CDR3 is 15 amino acids. Germline V gives CDR1 LNHDA, CDR2 SQIVND (reference sequence). CDR3 sequence reads: CASSSPGGASYEQYF. The CDR3 DNA reads TGTGCCAGTAGTAGCCCTGGCGGGGCTTCCTACGAGCAGTACTTC.

The chain carries TRBV27 and TRBJ1-6; unclear D gene. The CDR3 extends over 16 amino acids. CDR1 is MNHEY, CDR2 SMNVEV, per germline (reference sequence). The ends were cut back, 4 bases at V and 7 bases at J, with 17 bases in the middle. CDR3 coding DNA: TGTGCCAGCAGTTCCGGTTGGGCCAAGACAAATTCACCCCTCCACTTT. Its translation: CASSSGWAKTNSPLHF.